The 18 T cell receptor beta chains below all came from one sample that was sequenced in a study of blood T cell repertoires in COVID-19. Sequenced by immunoSEQ multiplex PCR; TCRdb stores in-frame clones only, minus some. This table has approximately 220,000 clones, 80% to 85% appearing once. The sequencing sample was made of peripheral blood. The origin of the receptors is a woman aged 25 to 39 who had recovered from COVID-19.

This clone occurred once. This sequence joins TRBV24-1 and TRBJ2-7; TRBD1 matches 8 bases. J lost 4 bases, V lost 4 bases, and 8 bases had no gene match. This CDR3 has 15 residues. From germline, CDR1 is KGHDR and CDR2 SFDVKD. In DNA form, the CDR3 reads TGTGCCACCAGTGACCCCGGGACAGGAACGTACGAGCAGTACTTC. Its protein product is CATSDPGTGTYEQYF.

The V and J genes are TRBV9 and TRBJ1-2; 9 nucleotides align to TRBD1. With 3 bases clipped from V and 2 bases from J, the junction kept 5 bases outside the gene matches. CDR1 SGDLS and CDR2 YYNGEE come from the germline V gene. The CDR3 covers 15 residues. As DNA, the CDR3 is TGTGCCAGCAGCGGGAACAGGGGGCGGAACTATGGCTACACCTTC. This encodes CASSGNRGRNYGYTF.

The chain recombines TRBV13 with TRBJ2-1; 7 bases fit TRBD2. The CDR3 is 16 residues long. The V segment lost 4 bases and the J segment 4 bases; nucleotides outside the gene matches: 10. Germline CDR1 is PRHDT and CDR2 is FYEKMQ (reference sequence). The CDR3 nucleotides are TGTGCCAGCAGCTCGCCTGGGGGAGGGCCTTACAATGAGCAGTTCTTC. Translating gives CASSSPGGGPYNEQFF.

The table lists this clone with a count of one. The V gene is TRBV19, the J gene TRBJ2-7, with 7 bases fitting TRBD2. J was trimmed by 9 bases and V by 1 base; bases with no gene match: 12. Germline loops: CDR1 LNHDA, CDR2 SQIVND (reference sequence). This CDR3 has 15 residues. CDR3 coding DNA: TGTGCCAGTAGTATAGTTGCGGGAGCGGAATTGATGCAGTACTTC. Encoded protein: CASSIVAGAELMQYF.

The chain has TRBV7-3 and TRBJ2-1, with 10 nucleotides matching TRBD2. The CDR3 length is 16 residues. In germline, CDR1 is SGHTA, CDR2 FQGTGA. Losses at the gene ends were 0 bases for V and 10 bases for J; bases not matched to a gene: 9. CDR3 sequence: CASSLTSPSGSREQFF. The DNA of the CDR3 is TGTGCCAGCAGCTTAACGTCCCCTAGCGGGAGCCGGGAGCAGTTCTTC.

The V and J genes are TRBV19 and TRBJ1-6; possibly TRBD1 for D (5 bases). The CDR3 extends over 15 amino acids. V was pared by 5 bases and J by 6 bases, with 14 bases between. The germline gives CDR1 LNHDA, CDR2 SQIVND (reference sequence). The CDR3 reads CASSPRTSPNSPLHF. The CDR3 nucleotides read TGTGCCAGTAGTCCGCGGACAAGCCCTAATTCACCCCTCCACTTT.

The gene calls are TRBV3-1 (or the pseudogene TRBV3-2) and TRBJ1-2, with D possibly being TRBD1 (5 bases). The V gene's germline CDR1 is LGHDT and CDR2 YNNKEL (reference sequence). V was cut by 2 bases and J by 5 bases, with 9 bases left in between. The CDR3 has 13 amino acids. CDR3 in amino acids: CASSQMAGYGYTF. CDR3 nucleotide sequence: TGTGCCAGCAGCCAAATGGCAGGGTATGGCTACACCTTC.

The chain links TRBV6-4 to TRBJ2-2, with TRBD1 matching 8 bases. In germline, CDR1 is MRHNA, CDR2 SNTAGT. V dropped 4 bases and J dropped 5; count of bases not matched to a gene: 9. This CDR3 is built from 16 residues. For the CDR3, the DNA is TGTGCCAGCAGTGTGGAGGCAGGGGGCTCGACCGGGGAGCTGTTTTTT. Translating it yields CASSVEAGGSTGELFF.

The V and J genes are TRBV18 and TRBJ2-7, with TRBD1 identical over 8 bases. The germline V gene has CDR1 KGHSH and CDR2 LQKENI. CDR3 length equals 14 residues. With V trimmed by 6 bases and J by 2 bases, 6 bases remained unmatched. The CDR3 is CASSLTTGAYEQYF. Here the CDR3 DNA reads TGTGCCAGCTCCCTTACGACAGGGGCCTACGAGCAGTACTTC. The full variable domain, rest sourced from reference TRBV18 and TRBJ2-7, is NAGVMQNPRHLVRRRGQEARLRCSPMKGHSHVYWYRQLPEEGLKFMVYLQKENIIDESGMPKERFSAEFPKEGPSILRIQQVVRGDSAAYFCASSLTTGAYEQYFGPGTRLTVT.

This chain links TRBV5-1 with TRBJ2-5; TRBD2 is a possible D gene (6 bases). The V gene lost 1 base and the J gene lost 1 base, with 11 bases spanning the gap. Looked up from germline, CDR1 is SGHRS and CDR2 is YFSETQ. This CDR3 spans 15 amino acids. The CDR3 nucleotides are TGCGCCAGCAGCTTGTTTAGCGGACGCCAAGAGACCCAGTACTTC. This gives the protein CASSLFSGRQETQYF.

This chain joins TRBV7-8 and TRBJ2-5; TRBD2 matches 11 bases. Germline lookup yields CDR1 SGHVS and CDR2 FQNEAQ. The CDR3 extends over 14 amino acids. V lost 5 bases, J lost 2 bases, and 1 base stayed unmatched. The CDR3 protein is CASSRTSGQETQYF. The CDR3 DNA follows: TGTGCCAGCAGCCGGACTAGCGGGCAAGAGACCCAGTACTTC.

The gene calls are TRBV7-3 and TRBJ2-2; D is perhaps TRBD2 (6 bases). The germline CDR1 and CDR2 sequences are SGHTA and FQGTGA. There are 12 residues in the CDR3. Trimming left V 5 bases short and J 8 bases short, with 9 bases between. CDR3 amino acids: CASSGGTGELFF. CDR3 in DNA: TGTGCCAGCAGCGGCGGGACTGGGGAGCTGTTTTTT. Together with reference TRBV7-3 and TRBJ2-2, the CDR3 gives the full variable domain: GAGVSQTPSNKVTEKGKYVELRCDPISGHTALYWYRQSLGQGPEFLIYFQGTGAADDSGLPNDRFFAVRPEGSVSTLKIQRTERGDSAVYLCASSGGTGELFFGEGSRLTVL.

The rearrangement links TRBV12-3 or TRBV12-4 to TRBJ2-5, with a tentative D call TRBD2 (5 bases). The CDR3 extends over 13 amino acids. The germline V and J ends were trimmed by 1 base and 5 bases, with 8 bases remaining between them. CDR3 sequence reads: CASSLVGLETQYF. As DNA, the CDR3 is TGTGCCAGCAGTTTAGTAGGACTGGAGACCCAGTACTTC.

The CDR3 reads CASSPWAAGGSYNEQFF. The DNA for the CDR3 is TGTGCCAGCAGCCCGTGGGCCGCGGGAGGGTCCTACAATGAGCAGTTCTTC. V gene TRBV7-3 combines with J gene TRBJ2-1; TRBD2 agrees at 9 bases. Germline assignment: CDR1 SGHTA and CDR2 FQGTGA. The CDR3 is 17 amino acids. V gave up 5 bases and J gave up 1 base; unmatched junction bases: 9.

V is TRBV6-7 and J is TRBJ1-6; 9 bases match TRBD1. TRBV6-7 is labeled an ORF, and its function is uncertain. CDR3 size: 17 residues. The J segment lost 6 bases and the V segment lost 2 bases, leaving 8 bases of the junction unmatched. CDR3 sequence (DNA): TGTGCCAGCAGTTACCGAACAGGGGGCGCGCGTAATTCACCCCTCCACTTT. Protein sequence: CASSYRTGGARNSPLHF.

The rearrangement joins TRBV6-5 to TRBJ2-5; D is possibly TRBD1 (5 bases). This CDR3 region has 14 residues. Germline assignment: CDR1 MNHEY and CDR2 SVGAGI. V was clipped by 6 bases and J by 0 bases, with 11 bases between them. The CDR3 DNA reads TGTGCCAGCAGCAACGCAGGGTACCAAGAGACCCAGTACTTC. The encoded protein is CASSNAGYQETQYF.

The chain couples TRBV11-3 to TRBJ2-2, with D maybe TRBD2 (6 bases). This CDR3 contains 16 residues. Looked up from germline, CDR1 is SGHNT and CDR2 is YENEEA. V lost 4 bases to trimming and J lost 3 bases, with 15 bases between them. The CDR3, as DNA: TGTGCCAGCAGCTACCTCGGCGGGATTTACACCGGGGAGCTGTTTTTT. The encoded protein is CASSYLGGIYTGELFF.

The CDR3 DNA sequence: TGTGCCGGCACCCCCACGCTCGGTGCAACTAATGAAAAACTGTTTTTT. It is translated as CAGTPTLGATNEKLFF. The rearrangement joins TRBV6-6 to TRBJ1-4; D uncertain. The V and J ends lost 11 bases and 0 bases respectively, with 19 bases between them. Germline V gene sequence: CDR1 MNHNY, CDR2 SVGAGI (reference sequence). This CDR3 contains 16 residues.